This T cell receptor (beta chain) was profiled in a study of shared clonotypes between healthy human individuals. For the study at large: Used for every donor were three CD4 naive, three CD4 memory, two CD8 naive and one CD8 memory plate.

Whole-study findings and limits: Depth of sequencing was expected to influence donor clonotype sharing. Sampling covered blood only; tissue repertoires likely differ.

Trimming removed 3 bases from V and 2 bases from J, with 14 bases in between. The V gene's germline CDR1 is SGDLS and CDR2 YYNGEE. The CDR3 has 15 amino acids. Comments on this clone: Antigen unknown.

TCRdb's copy holds only in-frame clones and misses some; the assay was immunoSEQ multiplex PCR. The sample holds 1.6 million or so clones, approximately 96% seen once. This chain links TRBV9 with TRBJ2-5, with a possible D match to TRBD2 (5 bases). The sequence was collected from a man aged 25 to 40 in good health. The sequencing input was naive CD4+ T cells sorted from blood. Regarding subset: CD45RA+ positively selected. CDR3 DNA sequence: TGTGCCAGCAGCGGATCCAGACTACGACAAGAGACCCAGTACTTC. Translated: CASSGSRLRQETQYF.